This T cell receptor (beta chain) originates from a study of CD8 T cells in Susac syndrome. The CDR3 spans 14 residues. Trimming removed 5 bases from V and 0 bases from J, with 11 bases in between. CDR1 is MDHEN, CDR2 SYDVKM, per germline. The RNA, about 0.45 to 1 ug, was put through reverse transcription using random hexamers. TCRdb fed the immunoSEQ multiplex PCR reads into MiXCR, producing one record per CDR3 protein. The sample includes 250,000 to 350,000 distinct CDR3 sequences, about 85% seen only once; the top ten take around 0.12%. The chain has TRBV28 and TRBJ2-7; no firm D call. The sample was CD8+ T cells from PBMCs. This TCR was recovered from a human donor with multiple sclerosis. The CDR3 DNA reads as TGTGCCAGCAGTCCAGTGGGAAGCTCCTACGAGCAGTACTTC. This gives the protein CASSPVGSSYEQYF.